This T cell receptor beta chain was captured by sequencing in a study of Graves' ophthalmopathy and Graves' hyperthyroidism. This clonotype occurred once. RNA served as the template for amplifying TCR beta CDR3 regions. HTBI primers primed a first-round RT-PCR, and a second-round multiplex PCR followed. TCRdb reanalysed the multiplex PCR reads using MiXCR and keeps one entry per CDR3 protein. The sample has 24,000 or so distinct CDR3 sequences, around 50% seen once; the top ten hold 6.5%. Isolation of PBMCs was performed using 10 ml of fresh peripheral blood. The source of this sequence is an adult woman with stable Graves' hyperthyroidism. Material: peripheral blood.

The CDR3 is CASRGRSSYEQYF. As DNA, the CDR3 is TGTGCCAGCAGGGGGCGATCCTCCTACGAGCAGTACTTC. The rearrangement joins TRBV6-1 to TRBJ2-7; tentative D call: TRBD1 (5 bases). This CDR3 comprises 13 residues. The germline gives CDR1 MNHNS, CDR2 SASEGT. Trimming took off 6 bases at V and 0 bases at J, with 9 bases between the two ends.